This T cell receptor beta chain appears in the sequencing data of a study of glioma-infiltrating T cells. About the research overall: Dexamethasone exposure before glioma surgery was limited to six or fewer days.

Germline assignment: CDR1 MNHEY and CDR2 SMNVEV (reference sequence). The V gene lost 5 bases and the J gene lost 2 bases, with 23 bases spanning the gap. The CDR3 has 18 residues. General study points: Gliomas, especially low-grade, showed above-expected tissue-blood divergence; non-neoplastic patients showed below.

This clonotype came up many times. Antigen: not known. Using RNA template, CDR3s of TCR alpha and beta were amplified with iRepertoire arm-PCR. TCRdb re-analysed the multiplex PCR reads in MiXCR, keeping a single row per CDR3 protein. The table lists about 410,000 distinct CDR3 sequences, about two fifths of them singletons, with around 12% in the top ten. The sample comprised glioma tissue, nonneoplastic brain tissue, or PBMCs (not recorded which). The source of this sequence is a human donor with low-grade glioma or glioblastoma, undergoing nonglioma brain surgery, or in good health (not recorded which). The rearrangement joins TRBV27 to TRBJ2-3; D not certain. In DNA, the CDR3 is TGTGCCAGCAGTCCATACGACTGGTTTGCCCAACCCACAGATACGCAGTATTTT. Protein: CASSPYDWFAQPTDTQYF.